The entry below gives a single T cell receptor beta chain sequence along with its context. Its antigen is not identified. The sample belongs to a study of shared clonotypes between healthy human individuals. Study results and limitations: Naive subsets typically showed greater estimated richness than memory subsets.

In replicate PCRs of sorted subsets, approximately 200 ng DNA, roughly 27,000 T cell genomes, was used. Assay used: immunoSEQ multiplex PCR; TCRdb lists only in-frame clones, some missing. This table has more than 2 million clones, approximately 94% appearing once. There are 15 residues in the CDR3. Germline V gene data show CDR1 as PRHDT and CDR2 as FYEKMQ (reference sequence). V lost 0 bases to trimming and J lost 7 bases, with 12 bases between them. Positively selected for CCR7, the CD45RO-negative cells used as naive CD8 cells excluded terminally differentiated effector memory CD45RA+ cells. The donors, healthy adults who were HIV-negative, had experienced no recent acute infections or vaccinations.

This sequence was found in a man between 18 and 35 years old in good health. The material sequenced was naive CD8+ T cells sorted from blood. J is TRBJ1-4 and V is TRBV13; TRBD1 is a possible D gene (5 bases). The CDR3 sequence: CASSLGQEMVEKLFF. DNA of the CDR3: TGTGCCAGCAGCTTAGGACAGGAGATGGTTGAAAAACTGTTTTTT.